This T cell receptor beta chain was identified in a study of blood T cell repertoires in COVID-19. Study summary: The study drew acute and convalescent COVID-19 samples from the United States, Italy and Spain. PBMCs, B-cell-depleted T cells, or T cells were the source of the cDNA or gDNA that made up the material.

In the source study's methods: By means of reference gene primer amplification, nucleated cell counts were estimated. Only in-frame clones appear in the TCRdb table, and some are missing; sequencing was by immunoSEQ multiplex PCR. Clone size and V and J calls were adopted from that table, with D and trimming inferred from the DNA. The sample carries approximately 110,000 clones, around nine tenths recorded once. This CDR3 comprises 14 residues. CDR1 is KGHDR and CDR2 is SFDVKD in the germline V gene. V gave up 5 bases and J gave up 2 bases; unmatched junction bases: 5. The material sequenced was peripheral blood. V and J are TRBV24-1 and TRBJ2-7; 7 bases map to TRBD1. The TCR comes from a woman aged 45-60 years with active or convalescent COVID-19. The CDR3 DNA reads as TGTGCCACCAGTGCCCCAGGGGGTACCTACGAGCAGTACTTC. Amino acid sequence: CATSAPGGTYEQYF.